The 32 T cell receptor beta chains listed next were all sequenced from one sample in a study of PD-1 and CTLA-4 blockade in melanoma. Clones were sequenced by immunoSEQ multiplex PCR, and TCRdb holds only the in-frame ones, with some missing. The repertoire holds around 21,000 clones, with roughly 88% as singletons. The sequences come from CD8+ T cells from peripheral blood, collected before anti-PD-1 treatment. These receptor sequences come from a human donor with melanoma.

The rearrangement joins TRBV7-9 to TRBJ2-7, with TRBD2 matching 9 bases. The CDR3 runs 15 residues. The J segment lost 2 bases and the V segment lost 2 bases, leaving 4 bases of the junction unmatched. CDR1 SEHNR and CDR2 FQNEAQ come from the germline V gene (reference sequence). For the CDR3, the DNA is TGTGCCAGCAGCTTATACGCTAGCGGGGCCTACGAGCAGTACTTC. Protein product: CASSLYASGAYEQYF.

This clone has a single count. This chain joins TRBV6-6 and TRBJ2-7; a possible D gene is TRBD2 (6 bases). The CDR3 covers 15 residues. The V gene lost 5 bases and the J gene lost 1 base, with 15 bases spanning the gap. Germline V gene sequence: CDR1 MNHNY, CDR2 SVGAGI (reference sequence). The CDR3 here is CASSSLRDFSYEQYF. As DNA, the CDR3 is TGTGCCAGCAGTAGCCTCCGGGACTTTTCCTACGAGCAGTACTTC.

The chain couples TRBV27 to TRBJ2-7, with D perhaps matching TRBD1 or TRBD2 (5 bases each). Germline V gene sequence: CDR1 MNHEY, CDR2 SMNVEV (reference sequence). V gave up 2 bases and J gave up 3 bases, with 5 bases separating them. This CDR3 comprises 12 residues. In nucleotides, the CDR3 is TGTGCCAGCAGTTTAGGGGGCTACGAGCAGTACTTC. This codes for CASSLGGYEQYF.

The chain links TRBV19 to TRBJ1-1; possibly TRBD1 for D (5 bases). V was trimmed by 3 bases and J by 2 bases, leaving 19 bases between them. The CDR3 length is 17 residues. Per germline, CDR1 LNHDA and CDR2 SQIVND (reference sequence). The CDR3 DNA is TGTGCCAGTAGTATGTTCAGGGAAAGGGCCTTAAACACTGAAGCTTTCTTT. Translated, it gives CASSMFRERALNTEAFF.

The CDR3 reads CASSQVPGQGYEQYF. The CDR3 DNA reads as TGCGCCAGCAGCCAAGTCCCGGGACAGGGATACGAGCAGTACTTC. The chain recombines TRBV4-1 with TRBJ2-7; TRBD1 matches at 9 bases. The CDR3 has 15 residues. Looked up from germline, CDR1 is MGHRA and CDR2 is YSYEKL. Trimming cost V 1 base and J 4 bases; bases outside gene matches: 5.

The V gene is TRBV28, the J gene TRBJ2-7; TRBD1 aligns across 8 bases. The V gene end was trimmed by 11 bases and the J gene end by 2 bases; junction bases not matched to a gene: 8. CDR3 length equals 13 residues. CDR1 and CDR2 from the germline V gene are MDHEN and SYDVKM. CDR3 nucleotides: TGTGCCGGCCGACAGGGGCCAACCTACGAGCAGTACTTC. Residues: CAGRQGPTYEQYF.

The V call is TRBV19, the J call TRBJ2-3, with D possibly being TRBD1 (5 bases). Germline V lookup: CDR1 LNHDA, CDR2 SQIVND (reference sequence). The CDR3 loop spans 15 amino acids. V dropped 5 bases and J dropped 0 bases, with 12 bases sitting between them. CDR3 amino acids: CASSAPQGSTDTQYF. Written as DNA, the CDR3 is TGTGCCAGTAGTGCCCCCCAGGGAAGCACAGATACGCAGTATTTT.

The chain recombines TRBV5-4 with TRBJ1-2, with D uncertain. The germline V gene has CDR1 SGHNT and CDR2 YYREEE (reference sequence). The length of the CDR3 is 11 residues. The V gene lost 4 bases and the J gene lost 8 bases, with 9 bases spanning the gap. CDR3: CASSSSWGYTF. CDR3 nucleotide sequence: TGTGCCAGCAGCAGCTCCTGGGGCTACACCTTC.

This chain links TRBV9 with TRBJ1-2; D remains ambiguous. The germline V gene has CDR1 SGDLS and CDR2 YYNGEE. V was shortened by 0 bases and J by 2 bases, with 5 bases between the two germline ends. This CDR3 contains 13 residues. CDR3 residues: CASSVGENYGYTF. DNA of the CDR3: TGTGCCAGCAGCGTAGGAGAAAACTATGGCTACACCTTC.

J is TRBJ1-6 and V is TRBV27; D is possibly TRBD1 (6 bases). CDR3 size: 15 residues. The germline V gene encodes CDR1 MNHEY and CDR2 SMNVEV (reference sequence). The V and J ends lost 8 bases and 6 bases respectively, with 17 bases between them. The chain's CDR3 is CASRGAGHLNSPLHF. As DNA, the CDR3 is TGTGCCAGCCGAGGGGCGGGACACCTTAATTCACCCCTCCACTTT.

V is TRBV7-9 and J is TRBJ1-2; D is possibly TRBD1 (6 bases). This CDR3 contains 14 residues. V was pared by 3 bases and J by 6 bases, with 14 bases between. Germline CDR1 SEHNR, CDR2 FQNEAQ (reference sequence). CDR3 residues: CASSFEGNRDGYTF. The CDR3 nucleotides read TGTGCCAGCAGCTTCGAGGGGAACAGGGATGGCTACACCTTC.

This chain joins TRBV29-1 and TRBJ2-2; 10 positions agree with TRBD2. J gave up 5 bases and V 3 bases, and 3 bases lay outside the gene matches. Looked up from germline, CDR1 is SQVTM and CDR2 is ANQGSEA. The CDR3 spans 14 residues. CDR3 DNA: TGCAGCGTTGATCTAGCGGGGGAAACCGGGGAGCTGTTTTTT. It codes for CSVDLAGETGELFF.

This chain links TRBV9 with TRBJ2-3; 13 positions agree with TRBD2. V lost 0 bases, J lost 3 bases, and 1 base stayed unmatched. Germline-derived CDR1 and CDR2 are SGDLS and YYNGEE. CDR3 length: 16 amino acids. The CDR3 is CASSVGLAGGTDTQYF. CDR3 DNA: TGTGCCAGCAGCGTAGGACTAGCGGGAGGAACAGATACGCAGTATTTT.

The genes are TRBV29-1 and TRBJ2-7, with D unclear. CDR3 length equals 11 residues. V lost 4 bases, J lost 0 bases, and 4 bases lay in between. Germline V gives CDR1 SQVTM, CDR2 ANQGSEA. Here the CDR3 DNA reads TGCAGCGTTGGTAGCTCCTACGAGCAGTACTTC. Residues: CSVGSSYEQYF.

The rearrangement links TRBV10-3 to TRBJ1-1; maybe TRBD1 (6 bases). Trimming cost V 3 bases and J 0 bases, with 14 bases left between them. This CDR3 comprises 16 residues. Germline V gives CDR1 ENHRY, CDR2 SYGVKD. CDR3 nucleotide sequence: TGTGCCATCAGTGAAGGGGGGCGAGGAATGAACACTGAAGCTTTCTTT. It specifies CAISEGGRGMNTEAFF.

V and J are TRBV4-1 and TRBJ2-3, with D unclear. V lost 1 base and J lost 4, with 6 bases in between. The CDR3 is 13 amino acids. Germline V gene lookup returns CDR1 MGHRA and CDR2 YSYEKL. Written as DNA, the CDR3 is TGCGCCAGCAGCCAAGGACTGGCAGATACGCAGTATTTT. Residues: CASSQGLADTQYF.

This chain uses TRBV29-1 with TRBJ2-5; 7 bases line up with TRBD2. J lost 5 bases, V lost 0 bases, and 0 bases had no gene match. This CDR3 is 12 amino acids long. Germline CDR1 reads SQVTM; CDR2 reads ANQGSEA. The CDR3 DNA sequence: TGCAGCGTTGAAGAGGGGGGGGAGACCCAGTACTTC. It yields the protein CSVEEGGETQYF.

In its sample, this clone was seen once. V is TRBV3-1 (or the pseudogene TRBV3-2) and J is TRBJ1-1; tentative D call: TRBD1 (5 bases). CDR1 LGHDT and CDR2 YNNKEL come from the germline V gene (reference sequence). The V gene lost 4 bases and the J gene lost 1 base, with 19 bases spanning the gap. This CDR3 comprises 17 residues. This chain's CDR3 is CASSPTSSGAGNTEAFF. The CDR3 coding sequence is TGTGCCAGCAGCCCAACGTCCTCTGGGGCAGGGAACACTGAAGCTTTCTTT.

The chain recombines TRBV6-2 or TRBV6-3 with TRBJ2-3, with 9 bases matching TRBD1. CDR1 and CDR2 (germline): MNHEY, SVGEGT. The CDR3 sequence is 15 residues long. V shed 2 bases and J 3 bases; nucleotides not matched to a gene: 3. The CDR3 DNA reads TGTGCCAGCAGTTACAGGGACAGGGAGACAGATACGCAGTATTTT. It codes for CASSYRDRETDTQYF.

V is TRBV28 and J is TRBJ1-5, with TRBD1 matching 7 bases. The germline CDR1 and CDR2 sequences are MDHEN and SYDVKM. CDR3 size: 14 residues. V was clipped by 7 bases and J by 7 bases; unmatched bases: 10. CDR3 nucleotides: TGTGCCAGCACCCCTTTGGAACAGGGGCAGCCCCAGCATTTT. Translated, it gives CASTPLEQGQPQHF. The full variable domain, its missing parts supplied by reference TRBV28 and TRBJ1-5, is DVKVTQSSRYLVKRTGEKVFLECVQDMDHENMFWYRQDPGLGLRLIYFSYDVKMKEKGDIPEGYSVSREKKERFSLILESASTNQTSMYLCASTPLEQGQPQHFGDGTRLSIL.

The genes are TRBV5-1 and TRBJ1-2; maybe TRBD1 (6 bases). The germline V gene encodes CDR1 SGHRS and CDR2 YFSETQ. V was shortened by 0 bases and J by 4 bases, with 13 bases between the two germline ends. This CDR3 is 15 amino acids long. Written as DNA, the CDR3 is TGCGCCAGCAGCTTGGCTGGGGGGGGCGGCTATGGCTACACCTTC. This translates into CASSLAGGGGYGYTF.

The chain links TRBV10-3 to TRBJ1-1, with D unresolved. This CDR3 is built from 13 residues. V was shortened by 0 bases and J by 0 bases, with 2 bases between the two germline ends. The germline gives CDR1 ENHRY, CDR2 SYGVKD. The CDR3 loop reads CAISESMNTEAFF. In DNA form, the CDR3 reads TGTGCCATCAGTGAGTCTATGAACACTGAAGCTTTCTTT.

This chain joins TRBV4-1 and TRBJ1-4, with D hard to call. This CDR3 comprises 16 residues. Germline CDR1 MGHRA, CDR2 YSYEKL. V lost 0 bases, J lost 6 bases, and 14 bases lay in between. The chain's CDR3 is CASSQDVGWGHEKLFF. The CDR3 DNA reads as TGCGCCAGCAGCCAAGATGTGGGGTGGGGTCATGAAAAACTGTTTTTT.

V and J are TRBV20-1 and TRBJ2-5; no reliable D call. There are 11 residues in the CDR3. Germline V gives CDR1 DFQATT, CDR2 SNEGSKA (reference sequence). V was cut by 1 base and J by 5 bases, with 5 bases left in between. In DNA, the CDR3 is TGCAGTGCTAGAGCCGGTGAGACCCAGTACTTC. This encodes CSARAGETQYF.

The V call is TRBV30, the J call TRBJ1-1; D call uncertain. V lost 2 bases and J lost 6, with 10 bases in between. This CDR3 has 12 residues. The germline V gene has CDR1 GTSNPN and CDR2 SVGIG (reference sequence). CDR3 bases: TGTGCCTGGAGTTACCGCGGGGCTGAAGCTTTCTTT. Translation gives CAWSYRGAEAFF.

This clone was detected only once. CDR3 in amino acids: CASSRQGGYGYTF. CDR3 DNA sequence: TGTGCCAGCAGTCGACAGGGCGGGTATGGCTACACCTTC. The chain combines TRBV9 with TRBJ1-2; TRBD1 aligns across 7 bases. The CDR3 has 13 amino acids. Germline CDR1 reads SGDLS; CDR2 reads YYNGEE. Trimming cost V 5 bases and J 5 bases; bases outside gene matches: 6.

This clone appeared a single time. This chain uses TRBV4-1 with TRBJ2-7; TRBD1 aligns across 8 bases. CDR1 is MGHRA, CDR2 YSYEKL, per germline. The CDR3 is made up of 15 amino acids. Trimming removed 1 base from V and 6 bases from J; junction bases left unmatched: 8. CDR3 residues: CASSQVQGAPGEQYF. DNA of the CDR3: TGCGCCAGCAGCCAAGTCCAGGGGGCCCCCGGCGAGCAGTACTTC.

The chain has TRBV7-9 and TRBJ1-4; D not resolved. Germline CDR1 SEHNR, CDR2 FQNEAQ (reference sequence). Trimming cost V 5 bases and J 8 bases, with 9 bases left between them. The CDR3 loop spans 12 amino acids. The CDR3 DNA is TGTGCCAGCAGCCCGAATTTGGAAAAACTGTTTTTT. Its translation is CASSPNLEKLFF.

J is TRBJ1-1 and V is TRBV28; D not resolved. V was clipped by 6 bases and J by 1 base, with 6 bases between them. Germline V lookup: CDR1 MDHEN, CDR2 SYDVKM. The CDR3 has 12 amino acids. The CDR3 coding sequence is TGTGCCAGCAGGACGGGGAACACTGAAGCTTTCTTT. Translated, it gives CASRTGNTEAFF.

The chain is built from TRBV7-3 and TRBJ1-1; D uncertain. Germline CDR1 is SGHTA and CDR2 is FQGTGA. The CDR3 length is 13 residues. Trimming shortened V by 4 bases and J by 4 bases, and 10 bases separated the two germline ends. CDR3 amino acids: CASSYVGTTEAFF. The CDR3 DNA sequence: TGTGCCAGCAGCTATGTGGGAACCACTGAAGCTTTCTTT.

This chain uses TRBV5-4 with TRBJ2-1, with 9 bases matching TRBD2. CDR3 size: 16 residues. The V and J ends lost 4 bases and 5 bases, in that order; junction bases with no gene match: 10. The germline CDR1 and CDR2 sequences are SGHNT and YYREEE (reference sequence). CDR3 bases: TGTGCCAGCAGCCCCTCGCGGGGGGGGTTTAACAATGAGCAGTTCTTC. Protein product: CASSPSRGGFNNEQFF.

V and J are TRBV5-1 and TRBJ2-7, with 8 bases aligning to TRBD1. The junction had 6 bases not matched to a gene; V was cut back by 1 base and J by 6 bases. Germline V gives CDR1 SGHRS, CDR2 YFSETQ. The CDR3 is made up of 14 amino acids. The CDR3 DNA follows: TGCGCCAGCAGCTTGTACTTAGACAGGGGCGAGCAGTACTTC. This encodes CASSLYLDRGEQYF.